This T cell receptor (beta chain) was identified in a study of long-term antiretroviral therapy in people with HIV (dated by TCRdb to between 2021 and 2024). Background on the whole study: The earliest samples were collected about a decade before the 2015 WHO recommendation for immediate ART, when ART was typically delayed until CD4 counts fell. Whether ART initiation and durable HIV suppression were associated with changes in peripheral blood TRB repertoire composition and diversity was tested in a retrospective serial study. A total of 192 cryopreserved PBMC samples were contributed to the cohort by 30 adults with confirmed HIV infection, with samples collected serially over a mean of 6 years (range 1-12). Among the roughly 30 participants with HIV, eleven were female. No cross-contamination during QIAcube processing was shown when test extractions of a monoclonal T-cell line were performed alongside around 30 polyclonal samples. General findings and caveats noted by the study authors: A significant increase in TRB diversity was found to be associated with ART initiation, although TRB diversity was observed to remain significantly below that of transplant donor controls even after long-term ART. Compared with controls, HIV repertoires had narrower CDR3 length ranges, and the network structure pointed to an antigen-experienced repertoire that shifted only slightly toward naive after ART. Since PBMC availability was limited, sequencing covered only the TCR beta chain, with no alpha chain pairing. Inferences about post-ART repertoire changes were limited because no data were available on ART adherence, viral resistance or therapy changes. The repertoire was dominated across all time points by expanded TRB clones identified before ART initiation, although this dominance was seen to fluctuate and to decrease in many PLHIV after ART. Because cell numbers in pre-ART samples were limited, unsorted PBMC were profiled instead of sorted CD4+ and CD8+ T cells. The samples span the years 2004 to 2017, and the ART regimens used at that time may not be as effective as current regimens.

As for this clone: Its antigen remains undetermined. Base qualities are not recorded, but no much larger clone differs from it by a single base.

The immunoSEQ hsTCRB v3.0 assay was used at survey level resolution to sequence the TRB variable region. The targeted TRB sequencing depth was roughly 35,000-50,000 T-cell genomes per sample. An Illumina MiSeq with a v3 150-cycle kit was used to sequence the pooled TRB libraries. The authors' pipeline ran thus. Repertoire analysis was performed in R inside a reproducible Nextflow workflow that covered QC, data transformation and analysis. Custom analyses were implemented in LymphoSeq2, an R package for AIRR-Seq data exploration. A handful of samples yielding fewer than 5000 total TRB sequences were excluded, leaving 188 analyzed HIV repertoires. Among the approximately 180 retained HIV repertoires, 55 to 65 were collected before ART initiation and 129 were collected after ART initiation. Repertoires were downsampled to 5000 TRB nucleotide sequences, with summary statistics averaged over 100 downsampling iterations. The analysis kept only TRB sequences whose CDR3 regions were at least seven amino acids long. Two measures captured diversity: a Shannon entropy-derived clonality score and the Gini coefficient. In the repertoire networks, any two of the top 5000 CDR3 amino acid sequences were linked whenever the two sequences differed by an edit distance of one. GLIPH2 predicted antigen specificity groups and MHC restriction for TRB CDR3 amino acid sequences. To flag known CMV, EBV, HIV or tissue antigen associations, CDR3 amino acid sequences were matched against VDJdb and McPAS-TCR. Pre-ART, post-ART and control groups were compared with Wilcoxon signed-rank tests and Holm-Bonferroni correction. Here the immuneACCESS table is served through TCRdb, limited to in-frame sequences with V and J called. Missing clones are a known gap in these copies; in checked studies unresolved V genes cover under half, and the rest lacks a known reason. V, J and clone size are taken as reported in that table, and D and trimming were inferred from the DNA itself. The sample data list approximately 35,000 clones, and around 79% of these were observed just once. More than 3% of the sample is taken by the ten largest.

The CDR3 spans 14 residues, from the cysteine through the phenylalanine. The kept DNA is CDR3 alone, 42 bases in frame from the first base. According to the germline V gene, CDR1 reads SGHDN and CDR2 reads FVKESK. The V and J ends are trimmed by 4 bases and 7 bases, leaving 16 bases between them. To be included, a participant needed at least one PBMC sample from before ART initiation plus at least two post-ART samples. Every participant with HIV received treatment in the United States of America. Before DNA extraction, cryopreserved samples of about 0.9-10 million PBMC were thawed and then washed. At the time of the earliest PBMC sample, participants with HIV were aged between roughly 23 and 60 years. PBMC samples from each participant spanned 1-4 timepoints before ART initiation and 2-8 timepoints after ART initiation, with a median of 7 samples. Serial HIV viral load, CD4+ T-cell count, ART history and demographic data were obtained for every participant. A Qiagen kit on a QIAcube was used to extract genomic DNA from unsorted PBMC, with samples processed in batches of 12.

The chain links TRBV14 with TRBJ2-5, with TRBD2 tentatively as D gene (6 bases match). The sample consisted of unsorted PBMCs, taken 1.9 years after starting antiretroviral therapy. The clonotype originates from a young man with HIV. This receptor carries the CDR3 CASSRESLGGTQYF. At the DNA level, the sequence is TGTGCCAGCAGCCGGGAAAGCCTCGGGGGGACCCAGTACTTC.